The rows below give T cell receptor beta chains drawn from one sample of a study of T cells in Graves' hyperthyroidism and ophthalmopathy. MiXCR, applied by TCRdb to the multiplex PCR reads, yields one record per CDR3 protein. The table has more than 350,000 distinct CDR3 sequences, roughly 15% seen once. The sequencing sample was made of blood. The source of these receptors is a woman aged 60-75 years with Graves' ophthalmopathy. The CDR3 runs from the conserved cysteine through the conserved F or W. The D gene is left open where the match is weak. Part of the rows lack a size; the others show once, few, many or a class for expanded clones.

D,J,size,V,DNA,CDR3
.,TRBJ2-2,.,TRBV6-2/TRBV6-3,TGTGCCAGCACCCCACTAGCCTCTACCGGGGAGCTGTTTTTT,CASTPLASTGELFF
TRBD1,TRBJ2-2,many,TRBV12-5,TGTGCTAGTGGCTACCCCTCCGGCCAGGGGGCCTCACTCGAATTGGACACCGGGGAGCTGTTTTTT,CASGYPSGQGASLELDTGELFF
.,TRBJ2-5,.,TRBV19,TGTGCCAGTAGTATGGGGCAAGAGACCCAGTACTTC,CASSMGQETQYF
.,TRBJ1-5,.,TRBV7-3,TGTGCCAGCAGCCGACAGCTCAATCAGCCCCAGCATTTT,CASSRQLNQPQHF
.,TRBJ1-6,.,TRBV14,TGTGCCAGCAGCCAAACAGGGAATTCACCCCTCCACTTT,CASSQTGNSPLHF
.,TRBJ2-2,few,TRBV11-3,TGTGCCAGCAGCCTATCGACAGAGAACACCGGGGAGCTGTTTTTT,CASSLSTENTGELFF
TRBD2,TRBJ2-3,many,TRBV5-5,TGTGCCAGCAGCTTCCGGGTGGGACTAGCGGAGTTCACAGATACGCAGTATTTT,CASSFRVGLAEFTDTQYF
TRBD2,TRBJ2-1,.,TRBV14,TGTGCCAGCAGCCAAGTTATTAGCGGGAGTTTCCATGAGCAGTTCTTC,CASSQVISGSFHEQFF
.,TRBJ2-1,many,TRBV7-3,TGTGCCAGCAGCTTATCTCGGGACTCCGAGCAGTTCTTC,CASSLSRDSEQFF
TRBD1,TRBJ2-7,many,TRBV7-9,TGTGCCAGCAGCTCCACGGACAGGAGCTCCTACGAGCAGTACTTC,CASSSTDRSSYEQYF
TRBD2,TRBJ2-5,few,TRBV18,TGTGCCAGCTCACCGATGCAGCGGGAGGGCCCTGAGACCCAGTACTTC,CASSPMQREGPETQYF
.,TRBJ1-6,many,TRBV28,TGTGCCAGCAGTCCTGGGACCGAGGCGGGCAATTCACCCCTCCACTTT,CASSPGTEAGNSPLHF
.,TRBJ1-1,.,TRBV2,TGTGCCAGCATAAACACCCAAGCTTTCTTT,CASINTQAFF
TRBD1,TRBJ2-1,.,TRBV5-5,TGTGCCAGCAGCTTGGGTGTGGGACAGGGAAGTGAGCAGTTCTTC,CASSLGVGQGSEQFF
TRBD1,TRBJ2-2,many,TRBV29-1,TGCAGCGCTGGGACAGTAACCGGGGAGCTGTTTTTT,CSAGTVTGELFF
.,TRBJ2-7,few,TRBV9,TGTGCCAGCAGCGTTGAAGGGAGTGACTACGAGCAGTACTTC,CASSVEGSDYEQYF
.,TRBJ2-1,.,TRBV19,TGTGCCAGTAGTATAGCCAGCTCCTACAATGAGCAGTTCTTC,CASSIASSYNEQFF
TRBD2,TRBJ2-3,many,TRBV6-1,TGTGCCAGCAGTGAAGAGTGGCGGGAGGCCACAGATACGCAGTATTTT,CASSEEWREATDTQYF
TRBD1,TRBJ2-1,many,TRBV2,TGTGCCAGCAGTCCGGACAGGATGGGTGAGCAGTTCTTC,CASSPDRMGEQFF
.,TRBJ2-3,.,TRBV7-8,TGTGCCAGCAGCTTCAGAATTAGCACAGATACGCAGTATTTT,CASSFRISTDTQYF
.,TRBJ1-1,.,TRBV30,TGTGCCTGGAGTGTACGAGCGGGAGAAGCTTTCTTT,CAWSVRAGEAFF
TRBD2,TRBJ2-1,.,TRBV27,TGTGCCAGCAGTTCCAGACTAGCGGGAGGAGGGTCCTACAATGAGCAGTTCTTC,CASSSRLAGGGSYNEQFF
TRBD2,TRBJ2-5,few,TRBV10-3,TGTGCCATCAGTACGGGTGGTAGCGGGAGCCTCCAAGAGACCCAGTACTTC,CAISTGGSGSLQETQYF
TRBD1,TRBJ2-2,many,TRBV11-2,TGTGCCAGCAGCCCACAGGGGCGGCGCACCGGGGAGCTGTTTTTT,CASSPQGRRTGELFF
.,TRBJ2-7,few,TRBV20-1,TGCAGTGCTAGAGGGCCCCAGAGGGCCTACGAGCAGTACTTC,CSARGPQRAYEQYF
.,TRBJ1-5,many,TRBV2,TGTGCCAGCAGTGCTCAGACGAATAGCAATCAGCCCCAGCATTTT,CASSAQTNSNQPQHF
.,TRBJ2-1,.,TRBV27,TGTGCCAGCAGTTTACGAACTTACAATGAGCAGTTCTTC,CASSLRTYNEQFF
.,TRBJ1-1,few,TRBV7-9,TGTGCCAGCAGCTCTGATGGGACGGTGAACACTGAAGCTTTCTTT,CASSSDGTVNTEAFF
TRBD2,TRBJ2-7,many,TRBV20-1,TGCAGTGAATTGCGACTAGCGGGAGAAGGCGAGCAGTACTTC,CSELRLAGEGEQYF
.,TRBJ2-5,few,TRBV4-1,TGCGCCAGCAGCCAAGATTGGAACCTGATGACTAGTGGAGAGACCCAGTACTTC,CASSQDWNLMTSGETQYF
.,TRBJ2-7,few,TRBV4-1,TGCGCCAGCAGACAGAGGAGGGACAGTACCTACGAGCAGTACTTC,CASRQRRDSTYEQYF
.,TRBJ1-2,many,TRBV27,TGTGCCAGCAGTTTAACCCCCTCGGGGACCGGACAGGGCTACACCTTC,CASSLTPSGTGQGYTF
TRBD2,TRBJ2-7,many,TRBV12-3/TRBV12-4,TGTGCCAGCAGTTTGGCGGGAGGGCCTCGATACGAGCAGTACTTC,CASSLAGGPRYEQYF
.,TRBJ2-7,many,TRBV20-1,TGCAGTGCTAGAGATGGGAGGCGGACCAGCACCTACGAGCAGTACTTC,CSARDGRRTSTYEQYF
.,TRBJ2-3,many,TRBV10-1,TGCGCCAGCAGTGAGTGGGGGAGCGCAGATACGCAGTATTTT,CASSEWGSADTQYF
.,TRBJ2-2,.,TRBV5-1,TGTGCCAGCAGCCCACGAAGGAGCACCGGGGAGCTGTTTTTT,CASSPRRSTGELFF
.,TRBJ2-7,many,TRBV6-2/TRBV6-3,TGTGCCAGCAGTTACTCGGGGAGTCTGTCCTACGAGCAGTACTTC,CASSYSGSLSYEQYF
.,TRBJ2-7,many,TRBV28,TGTGCCAGCAGCGTTTCTTCCGGGACACCCTACGAGCAGTACTTC,CASSVSSGTPYEQYF
TRBD2,TRBJ2-7,many,TRBV6-1,TGTGCCAGCGTAATGGGGGGACTAGCGGGTGGGAGATCCCACGAGCAGTACTTC,CASVMGGLAGGRSHEQYF
.,TRBJ2-4,.,TRBV4-2,TGTGCCAGCAGCCAAGCGACTGGCGGGCTAAACATTCAGTACTTC,CASSQATGGLNIQYF
TRBD1,TRBJ1-4,few,TRBV30,TGTGCCTGGAGTGTATTCGAGACAGGGGGGGAAAAACTGTTTTTT,CAWSVFETGGEKLFF
.,TRBJ2-3,.,TRBV25-1,TGTGCCAGCAGTGACCCCCCACCAGATACGCAGTATTTT,CASSDPPPDTQYF
TRBD2,TRBJ2-5,.,TRBV5-8,TGTGCCAGCAGCTTGGGACTAGCGGGAGTCTGGGAGACCCAGTACTTC,CASSLGLAGVWETQYF
.,TRBJ2-3,few,TRBV14,TGTGCCAGCAGCCAACCGGGCAGGGGCGGCGCAGATACGCAGTATTTT,CASSQPGRGGADTQYF
TRBD1,TRBJ2-3,.,TRBV28,TGTGCCAGCAGTTCGGACAGGGGGCCAAGCACAGATACGCAGTATTTT,CASSSDRGPSTDTQYF
.,TRBJ2-5,many,TRBV28,TGTGCCAGCAGTTCCCCAGGGACAAATACTCAAGAGACCCAGTACTTC,CASSSPGTNTQETQYF
TRBD2,TRBJ2-3,.,TRBV9,TGTGCCAGCAGCGAGGGAGCGGGAGTTACGCAGTATTTT,CASSEGAGVTQYF
.,TRBJ2-3,many,TRBV7-3,TGTGCCAGCAGCTTAGGAGGGGGTCGGAGCACAGATACGCAGTATTTT,CASSLGGGRSTDTQYF
TRBD1,TRBJ2-2,.,TRBV24-1,TGTGCCACCAGTGGGGACAGGGACACCGGGGAGCTGTTTTTT,CATSGDRDTGELFF
.,TRBJ2-7,many,TRBV7-2,TGTGCCAGCAGCTTAGAGAGGAAAGCAGGAGGATACGAGCAGTACTTC,CASSLERKAGGYEQYF